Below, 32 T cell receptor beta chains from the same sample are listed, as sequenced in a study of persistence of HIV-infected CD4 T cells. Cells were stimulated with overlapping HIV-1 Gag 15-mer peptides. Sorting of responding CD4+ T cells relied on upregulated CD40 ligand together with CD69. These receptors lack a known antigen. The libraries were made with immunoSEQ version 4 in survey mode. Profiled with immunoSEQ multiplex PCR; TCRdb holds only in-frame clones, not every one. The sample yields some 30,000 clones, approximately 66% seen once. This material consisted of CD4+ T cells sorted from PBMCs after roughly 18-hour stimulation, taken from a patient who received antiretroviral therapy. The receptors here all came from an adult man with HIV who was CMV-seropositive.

CDR3 loop: CASSVGGRGHEKLFF. Here the CDR3 DNA reads TGTGCCAGCAGCGTAGGTGGCAGAGGCCATGAAAAACTGTTTTTT. The chain employs TRBV9 and TRBJ1-4; D is uncertain. Trimming stripped 0 bases from V and 6 bases from J, with 12 bases between. The CDR3 is made up of 15 amino acids. Per the germline V gene, CDR1 is SGDLS and CDR2 is YYNGEE.

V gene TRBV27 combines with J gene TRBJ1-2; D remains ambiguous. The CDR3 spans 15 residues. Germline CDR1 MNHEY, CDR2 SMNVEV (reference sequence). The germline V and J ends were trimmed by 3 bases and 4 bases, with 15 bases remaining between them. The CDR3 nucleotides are TGTGCCAGCAGTTTGCATGTCAGCTTAACCTATGGCTACACCTTC. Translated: CASSLHVSLTYGYTF.

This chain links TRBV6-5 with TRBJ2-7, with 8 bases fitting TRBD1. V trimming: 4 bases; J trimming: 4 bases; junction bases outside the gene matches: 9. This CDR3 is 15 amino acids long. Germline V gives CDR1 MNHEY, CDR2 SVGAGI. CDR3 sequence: CASSSAGTGRYEQYF. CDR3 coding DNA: TGTGCCAGCAGTTCCGCCGGGACAGGACGTTACGAGCAGTACTTC.

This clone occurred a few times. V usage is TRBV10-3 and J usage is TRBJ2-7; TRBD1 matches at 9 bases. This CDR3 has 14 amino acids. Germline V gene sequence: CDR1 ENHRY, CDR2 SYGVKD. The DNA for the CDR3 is TGTGCGACCCAGGGAGGGACAGGGTCCTACGAGCAGTACTTC. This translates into CATQGGTGSYEQYF.

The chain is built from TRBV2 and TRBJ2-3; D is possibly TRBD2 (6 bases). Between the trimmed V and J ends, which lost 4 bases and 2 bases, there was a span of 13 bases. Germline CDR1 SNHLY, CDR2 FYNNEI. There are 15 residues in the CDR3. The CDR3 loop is CASSAGGTHTDTQYF. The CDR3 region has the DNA TGTGCCAGCAGTGCCGGGGGTACCCACACAGATACGCAGTATTTT.

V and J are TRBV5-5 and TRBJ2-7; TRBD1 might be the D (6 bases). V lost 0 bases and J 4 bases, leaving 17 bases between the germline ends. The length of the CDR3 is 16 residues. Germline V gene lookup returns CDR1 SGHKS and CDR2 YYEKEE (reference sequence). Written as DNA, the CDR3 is TGTGCCAGCAGCTTGGGAATACAGGGCGGCTGGTACGAGCAGTACTTC. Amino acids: CASSLGIQGGWYEQYF. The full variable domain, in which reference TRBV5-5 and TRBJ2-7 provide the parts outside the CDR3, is DAGVTQSPTHLIKTRGQQVTLRCSPISGHKSVSWYQQVLGQGPQFIFQYYEKEERGRGNFPDRFSARQFPNYSSELNVNALLLGDSALYLCASSLGIQGGWYEQYFGPGTRLTVT.

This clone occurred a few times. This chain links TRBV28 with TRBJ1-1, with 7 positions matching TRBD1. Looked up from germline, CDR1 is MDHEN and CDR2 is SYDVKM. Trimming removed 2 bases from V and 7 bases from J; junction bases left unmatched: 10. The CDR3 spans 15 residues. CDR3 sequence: CASSLGTTGKGEAFF. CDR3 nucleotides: TGTGCCAGCAGTTTAGGAACGACAGGGAAGGGTGAAGCTTTCTTT. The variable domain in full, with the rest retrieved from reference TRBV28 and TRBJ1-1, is DVKVTQSSRYLVKRTGEKVFLECVQDMDHENMFWYRQDPGLGLRLIYFSYDVKMKEKGDIPEGYSVSREKKERFSLILESASTNQTSMYLCASSLGTTGKGEAFFGQGTRLTVV.

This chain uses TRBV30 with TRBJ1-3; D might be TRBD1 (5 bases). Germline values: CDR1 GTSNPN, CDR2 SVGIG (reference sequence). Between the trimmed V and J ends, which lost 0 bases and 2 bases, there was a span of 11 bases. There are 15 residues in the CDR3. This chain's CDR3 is CAWSVGGTTGNTIYF. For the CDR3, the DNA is TGTGCCTGGAGTGTGGGGGGAACGACTGGAAACACCATATATTTT.

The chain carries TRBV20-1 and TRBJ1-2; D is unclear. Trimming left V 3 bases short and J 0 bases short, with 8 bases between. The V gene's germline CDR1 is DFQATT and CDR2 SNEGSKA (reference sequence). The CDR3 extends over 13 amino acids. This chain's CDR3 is CSASDGSNYGYTF. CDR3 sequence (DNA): TGCAGTGCTAGTGACGGATCTAACTATGGCTACACCTTC.

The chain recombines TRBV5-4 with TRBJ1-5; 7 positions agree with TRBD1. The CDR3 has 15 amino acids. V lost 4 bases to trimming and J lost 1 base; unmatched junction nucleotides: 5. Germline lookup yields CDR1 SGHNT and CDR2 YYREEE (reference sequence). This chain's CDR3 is CASSPEGGSNQPQHF. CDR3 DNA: TGTGCCAGCAGCCCCGAAGGGGGCAGCAATCAGCCCCAGCATTTT.

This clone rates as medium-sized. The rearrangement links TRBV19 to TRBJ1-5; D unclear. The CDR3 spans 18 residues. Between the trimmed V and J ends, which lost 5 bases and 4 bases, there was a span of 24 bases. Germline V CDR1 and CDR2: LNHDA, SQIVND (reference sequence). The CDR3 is CASSVPQRAFTTNQPQHF. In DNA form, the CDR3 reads TGTGCCAGTAGTGTACCTCAAAGGGCCTTCACGACTAATCAGCCCCAGCATTTT.

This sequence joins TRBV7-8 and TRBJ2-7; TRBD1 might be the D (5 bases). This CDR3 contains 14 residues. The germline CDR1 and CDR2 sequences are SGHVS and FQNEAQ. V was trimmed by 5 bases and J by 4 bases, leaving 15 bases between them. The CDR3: CASSPDTLSYEQYF. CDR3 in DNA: TGTGCCAGCAGCCCGGACACCCTTTCATACGAGCAGTACTTC.

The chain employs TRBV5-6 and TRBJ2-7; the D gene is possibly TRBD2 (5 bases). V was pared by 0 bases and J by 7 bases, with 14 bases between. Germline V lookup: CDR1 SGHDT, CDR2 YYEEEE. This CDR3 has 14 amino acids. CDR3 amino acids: CASSLGEAPGEQYF. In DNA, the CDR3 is TGTGCCAGCAGCTTGGGAGAGGCTCCGGGGGAGCAGTACTTC.

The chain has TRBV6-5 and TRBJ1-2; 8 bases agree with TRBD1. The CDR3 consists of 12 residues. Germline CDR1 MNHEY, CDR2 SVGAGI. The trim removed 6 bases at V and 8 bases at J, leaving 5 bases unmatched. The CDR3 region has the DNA TGTGCCAGCAGCCAGGGGGCGAGGGGCTACACCTTC. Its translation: CASSQGARGYTF.

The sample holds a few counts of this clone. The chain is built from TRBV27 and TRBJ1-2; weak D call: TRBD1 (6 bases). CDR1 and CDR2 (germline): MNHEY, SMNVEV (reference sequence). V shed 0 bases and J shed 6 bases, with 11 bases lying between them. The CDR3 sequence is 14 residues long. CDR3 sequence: CASSLSDRWDGYTF. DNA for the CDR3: TGTGCCAGCAGTTTATCGGACAGATGGGATGGCTACACCTTC.

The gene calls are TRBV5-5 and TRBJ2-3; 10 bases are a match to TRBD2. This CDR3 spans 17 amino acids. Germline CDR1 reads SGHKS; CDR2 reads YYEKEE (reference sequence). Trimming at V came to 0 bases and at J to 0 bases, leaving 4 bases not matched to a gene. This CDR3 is CASSLGASGGSTDTQYF. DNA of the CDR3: TGTGCCAGCAGCTTGGGGGCTAGCGGGGGTAGCACAGATACGCAGTATTTT.

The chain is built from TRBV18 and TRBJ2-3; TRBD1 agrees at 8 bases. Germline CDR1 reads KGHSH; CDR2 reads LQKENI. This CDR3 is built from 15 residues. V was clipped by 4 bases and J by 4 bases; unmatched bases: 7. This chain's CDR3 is CASSRQGAQADTQYF. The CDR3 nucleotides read TGTGCCAGCTCACGGCAGGGGGCGCAAGCAGATACGCAGTATTTT.

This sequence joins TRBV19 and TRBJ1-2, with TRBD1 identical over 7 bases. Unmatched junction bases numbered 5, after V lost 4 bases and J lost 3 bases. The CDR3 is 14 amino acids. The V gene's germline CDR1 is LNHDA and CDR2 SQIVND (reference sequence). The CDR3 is CASSTDRRDYGYTF. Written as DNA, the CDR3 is TGTGCCAGTAGTACGGACAGGAGGGACTATGGCTACACCTTC.

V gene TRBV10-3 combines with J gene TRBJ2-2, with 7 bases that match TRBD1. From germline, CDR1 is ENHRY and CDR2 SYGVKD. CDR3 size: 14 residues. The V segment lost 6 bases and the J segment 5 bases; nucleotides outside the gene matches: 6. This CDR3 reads CAIRPGQRTGELFF. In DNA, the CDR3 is TGTGCCATCAGACCGGGACAGAGAACCGGGGAGCTGTTTTTT.

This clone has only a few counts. CDR3 region: CASRTSGGSGELFF. The CDR3 DNA follows: TGTGCCAGCAGAACTAGCGGGGGTTCCGGGGAGCTGTTTTTT. The rearrangement uses TRBV28 and TRBJ2-2, with 11 bases that match TRBD2. The J segment lost 6 bases and the V segment lost 6 bases, leaving 3 bases of the junction unmatched. The CDR3 runs 14 residues. CDR1 and CDR2 from the germline V gene are MDHEN and SYDVKM.

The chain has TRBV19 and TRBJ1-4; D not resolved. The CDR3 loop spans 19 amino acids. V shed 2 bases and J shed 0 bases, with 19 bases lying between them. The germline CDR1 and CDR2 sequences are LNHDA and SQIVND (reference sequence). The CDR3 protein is CASSINPPNWATTNEKLFF. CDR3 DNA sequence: TGTGCCAGTAGTATAAACCCGCCGAATTGGGCGACAACTAATGAAAAACTGTTTTTT. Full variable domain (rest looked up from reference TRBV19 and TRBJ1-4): DGGITQSPKYLFRKEGQNVTLSCEQNLNHDAMYWYRQDPGQGLRLIYYSQIVNDFQKGDIAEGYSVSREKKESFPLTVTSAQKNPTAFYLCASSINPPNWATTNEKLFFGSGTQLSVL.

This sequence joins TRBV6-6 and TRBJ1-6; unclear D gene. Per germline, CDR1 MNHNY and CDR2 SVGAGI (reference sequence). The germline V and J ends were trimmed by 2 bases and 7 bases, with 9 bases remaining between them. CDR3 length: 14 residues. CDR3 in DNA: TGTGCCAGCAGTTACCGGGTGGGAAATTCACCCCTCCACTTT. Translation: CASSYRVGNSPLHF.

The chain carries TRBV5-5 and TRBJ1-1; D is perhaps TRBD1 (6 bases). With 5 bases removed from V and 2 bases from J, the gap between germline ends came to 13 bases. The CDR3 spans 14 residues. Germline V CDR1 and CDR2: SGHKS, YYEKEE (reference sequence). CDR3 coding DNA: TGTGCCAGCAGACCACCGGGACAAAACACTGAAGCTTTCTTT. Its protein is CASRPPGQNTEAFF.

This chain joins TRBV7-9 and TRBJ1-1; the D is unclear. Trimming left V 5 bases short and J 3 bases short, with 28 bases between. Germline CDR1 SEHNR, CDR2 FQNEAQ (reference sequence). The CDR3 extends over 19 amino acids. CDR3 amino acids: CASSPIITRVGNQDTEAFF. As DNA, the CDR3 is TGTGCCAGCAGCCCCATAATTACACGGGTAGGGAATCAGGACACTGAAGCTTTCTTT.

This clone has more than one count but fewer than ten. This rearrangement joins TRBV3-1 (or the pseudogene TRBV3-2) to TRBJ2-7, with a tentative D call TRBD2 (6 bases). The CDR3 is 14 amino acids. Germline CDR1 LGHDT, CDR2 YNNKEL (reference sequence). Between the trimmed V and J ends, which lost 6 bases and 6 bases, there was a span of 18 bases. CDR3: CASSHAWSSGEQYF. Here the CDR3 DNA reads TGTGCCAGCAGTCACGCCTGGAGTAGCGGCGAGCAGTACTTC.

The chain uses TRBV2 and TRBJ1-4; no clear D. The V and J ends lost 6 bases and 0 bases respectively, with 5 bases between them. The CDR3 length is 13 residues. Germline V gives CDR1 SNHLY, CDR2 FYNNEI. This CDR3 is CASRSATNEKLFF. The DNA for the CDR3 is TGTGCCAGCAGAAGCGCAACTAATGAAAAACTGTTTTTT.

The DNA of the CDR3 is TGTGCCTGGAGTGCGGGACAGGGAAGCAATCAGCCCCAGCATTTT. This codes for CAWSAGQGSNQPQHF. The chain is built from TRBV30 and TRBJ1-5; 9 bases line up with TRBD1. Germline V lookup: CDR1 GTSNPN, CDR2 SVGIG (reference sequence). Germline trimming cut 1 base from V and 1 base from J; bases unmatched to any gene: 2. The CDR3 loop spans 15 amino acids.

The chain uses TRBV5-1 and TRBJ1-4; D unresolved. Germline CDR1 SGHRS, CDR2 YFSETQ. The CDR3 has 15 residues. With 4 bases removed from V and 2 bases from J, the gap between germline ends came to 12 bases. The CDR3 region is CASSPGTGTNEKLFF. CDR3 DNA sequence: TGCGCCAGCAGCCCCGGCACGGGGACTAATGAAAAACTGTTTTTT.

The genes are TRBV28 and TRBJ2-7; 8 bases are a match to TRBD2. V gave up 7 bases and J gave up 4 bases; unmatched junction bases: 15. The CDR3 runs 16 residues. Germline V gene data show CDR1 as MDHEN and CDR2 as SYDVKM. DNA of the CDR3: TGTGCCAGCACCTCAGGGGCAGGCGGGGGGTCGTACGAGCAGTACTTC. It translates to CASTSGAGGGSYEQYF.

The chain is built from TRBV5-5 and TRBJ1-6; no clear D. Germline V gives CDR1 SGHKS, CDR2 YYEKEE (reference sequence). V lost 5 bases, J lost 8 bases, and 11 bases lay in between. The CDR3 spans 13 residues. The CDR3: CASRPVVDSPLHF. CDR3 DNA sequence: TGTGCCAGCAGACCGGTTGTAGATTCACCCCTCCACTTT.

CDR3 nucleotides: TGTGCCAGTTTACAGGGGGACACTGAAGCTTTCTTT. Its translation: CASLQGDTEAFF. The genes are TRBV6-6 and TRBJ1-1, with 8 bases that match TRBD1. Germline-derived CDR1 and CDR2 are MNHNY and SVGAGI (reference sequence). V dropped 9 bases and J dropped 3; count of bases not matched to a gene: 3. The CDR3 is 12 residues long.

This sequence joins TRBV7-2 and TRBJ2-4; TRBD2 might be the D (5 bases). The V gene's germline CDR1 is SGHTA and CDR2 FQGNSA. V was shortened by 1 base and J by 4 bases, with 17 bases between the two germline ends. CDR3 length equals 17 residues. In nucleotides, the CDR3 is TGTGCCAGCAGCTTAGAGTTGGGAGCGACGGGTAAAAACATTCAGTACTTC. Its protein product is CASSLELGATGKNIQYF.